The rows below give T cell receptor beta chains drawn from one sample of a study of shared clonotypes between healthy human individuals. Only in-frame clones appear in the TCRdb table, and some are missing; sequencing was by immunoSEQ multiplex PCR. The table lists a few million clones, more than 90% of them singletons. Specimen: naive CD4+ T cells sorted from blood. The origin of the receptors is a man aged 18 to 29 in good health. CDR3s include the opening cysteine and the closing phenylalanine or tryptophan. Each record gives: J gene, D gene, V gene, CDR3 length, clone size, CDR3 protein, CDR3 DNA. D genes are given only for firm matches. Expanded clones get a size class; other rows say once, few or many, or leave the size out.

J gene: TRBJ1-5; D gene: .; V gene: TRBV7-9; CDR3 length: 14; clone size: few; CDR3 protein: CASRHRTDHQPQHF; CDR3 DNA: TGTGCCAGCAGGCACCGGACAGACCATCAGCCCCAGCATTTT
J gene: TRBJ2-3; D gene: TRBD1; V gene: TRBV6-5; CDR3 length: 15; clone size: .; CDR3 protein: CASSYRTGVVDTQYF; CDR3 DNA: TGTGCCAGCAGTTACCGGACAGGGGTAGTCGATACGCAGTATTTT
J gene: TRBJ1-5; D gene: .; V gene: TRBV7-2; CDR3 length: 15; clone size: once; CDR3 protein: CASSLDGNSNQPQHF; CDR3 DNA: TGTGCCAGCAGCTTAGATGGTAATAGCAATCAGCCCCAGCATTTT
J gene: TRBJ2-7; D gene: .; V gene: TRBV5-5; CDR3 length: 16; clone size: .; CDR3 protein: CASSLGDTGPPYEQYF; CDR3 DNA: TGTGCCAGCAGCTTAGGCGACACCGGACCCCCCTACGAGCAGTACTTC
J gene: TRBJ1-1; D gene: TRBD1; V gene: TRBV6-6; CDR3 length: 15; clone size: .; CDR3 protein: CASSPRDRGLTEAFF; CDR3 DNA: TGTGCCAGCAGTCCCCGGGACAGGGGGTTAACTGAAGCTTTCTTT
J gene: TRBJ2-3; D gene: .; V gene: TRBV25-1; CDR3 length: 16; clone size: .; CDR3 protein: CASSDPRRTSTDTQYF; CDR3 DNA: TGTGCCAGCAGTGACCCCCGAAGAACTAGCACAGATACGCAGTATTTT
J gene: TRBJ2-2; D gene: .; V gene: TRBV29-1; CDR3 length: 15; clone size: .; CDR3 protein: CSVVPLSRNTGELFF; CDR3 DNA: TGCAGCGTTGTCCCCTTGAGTAGGAACACCGGGGAGCTGTTTTTT
J gene: TRBJ2-5; D gene: .; V gene: TRBV28; CDR3 length: 15; clone size: .; CDR3 protein: CASSPTWAGTETQYF; CDR3 DNA: TGTGCCAGCAGCCCGACCTGGGCAGGGACGGAGACCCAGTACTTC
J gene: TRBJ2-5; D gene: TRBD2; V gene: TRBV7-2; CDR3 length: 17; clone size: .; CDR3 protein: CASSPRGLAVLQETQYF; CDR3 DNA: TGTGCCAGCAGCCCACGGGGACTAGCGGTATTACAAGAGACCCAGTACTTC
J gene: TRBJ1-4; D gene: TRBD1; V gene: TRBV7-2; CDR3 length: 13; clone size: .; CDR3 protein: CASSPETGGKLFF; CDR3 DNA: TGTGCCAGCAGCCCCGAGACAGGGGGAAAACTGTTTTTT
J gene: TRBJ2-1; D gene: TRBD1; V gene: TRBV27; CDR3 length: 15; clone size: .; CDR3 protein: CASSPRQGARDEQFF; CDR3 DNA: TGTGCCAGCAGTCCGAGACAGGGGGCAAGGGATGAGCAGTTCTTC
J gene: TRBJ2-2; D gene: .; V gene: TRBV25-1; CDR3 length: 14; clone size: .; CDR3 protein: CASSEVSGVGELFF; CDR3 DNA: TGTGCCAGCAGTGAAGTCTCAGGCGTCGGGGAGCTGTTTTTT
J gene: TRBJ2-3; D gene: TRBD2; V gene: TRBV4-3; CDR3 length: 17; clone size: .; CDR3 protein: CASSQAIRREGADTQYF; CDR3 DNA: TGCGCCAGCAGCCAAGCCATTAGACGGGAGGGAGCAGATACGCAGTATTTT
J gene: TRBJ2-7; D gene: .; V gene: TRBV7-9; CDR3 length: 13; clone size: .; CDR3 protein: CASSLALANEQYF; CDR3 DNA: TGTGCCAGCAGCTTAGCGCTTGCCAACGAGCAGTACTTC
J gene: TRBJ1-3; D gene: TRBD1; V gene: TRBV9; CDR3 length: 17; clone size: .; CDR3 protein: CASSLPGQGASGNTIYF; CDR3 DNA: TGTGCCAGCAGCCTCCCGGGACAGGGGGCGTCAGGAAACACCATATATTTT
J gene: TRBJ2-7; D gene: .; V gene: TRBV5-1; CDR3 length: 13; clone size: .; CDR3 protein: CASSWKGQNEQYF; CDR3 DNA: TGCGCCAGCAGCTGGAAGGGACAAAACGAGCAGTACTTC
J gene: TRBJ2-7; D gene: TRBD1; V gene: TRBV11-3; CDR3 length: 14; clone size: .; CDR3 protein: CASSPGTGLREQYF; CDR3 DNA: TGTGCCAGCAGCCCCGGGACAGGGCTGCGGGAGCAGTACTTC
J gene: TRBJ2-5; D gene: .; V gene: TRBV29-1; CDR3 length: 13; clone size: .; CDR3 protein: CSVKLVLQETQYF; CDR3 DNA: TGCAGCGTTAAACTGGTTCTACAAGAGACCCAGTACTTC
J gene: TRBJ2-1; D gene: TRBD2; V gene: TRBV5-4; CDR3 length: 15; clone size: .; CDR3 protein: CASSPTSGSYNEQFF; CDR3 DNA: TGTGCCAGCAGCCCTACTAGCGGTTCCTACAATGAGCAGTTCTTC
J gene: TRBJ2-3; D gene: .; V gene: TRBV7-2; CDR3 length: 14; clone size: .; CDR3 protein: CASSLAWSTDTQYF; CDR3 DNA: TGTGCCAGCAGCTTAGCTTGGAGCACAGATACGCAGTATTTT
J gene: TRBJ1-1; D gene: .; V gene: TRBV5-1; CDR3 length: 14; clone size: few; CDR3 protein: CASSPGSMNTEAFF; CDR3 DNA: TGCGCCAGCAGCCCTGGGTCCATGAACACTGAAGCTTTCTTT
J gene: TRBJ2-3; D gene: .; V gene: TRBV6-5; CDR3 length: 14; clone size: .; CDR3 protein: CASWRGPGVDTQYF; CDR3 DNA: TGTGCCAGCTGGAGGGGGCCCGGGGTGGATACGCAGTATTTT
J gene: TRBJ1-1; D gene: .; V gene: TRBV30; CDR3 length: 13; clone size: .; CDR3 protein: CAWRAQENTEAFF; CDR3 DNA: TGTGCCTGGAGGGCACAGGAGAACACTGAAGCTTTCTTT
J gene: TRBJ1-5; D gene: .; V gene: TRBV6-1; CDR3 length: 14; clone size: .; CDR3 protein: CASSEGGSNQPQHF; CDR3 DNA: TGTGCCAGCAGTGAGGGAGGAAGCAATCAGCCCCAGCATTTT
J gene: TRBJ1-1; D gene: .; V gene: TRBV9; CDR3 length: 14; clone size: .; CDR3 protein: CASSVAPTNTEAFF; CDR3 DNA: TGTGCCAGCAGCGTAGCCCCTACGAACACTGAAGCTTTCTTT
J gene: TRBJ1-4; D gene: TRBD1; V gene: TRBV5-5; CDR3 length: 15; clone size: .; CDR3 protein: CASSAHRGFNEKLFF; CDR3 DNA: TGTGCCAGCAGCGCACACAGGGGGTTTAATGAAAAACTGTTTTTT
J gene: TRBJ1-2; D gene: .; V gene: TRBV5-4; CDR3 length: 14; clone size: .; CDR3 protein: CASSRYREVDGYTF; CDR3 DNA: TGTGCCAGCAGCCGCTACAGGGAAGTGGATGGCTACACCTTC
J gene: TRBJ2-2; D gene: TRBD1; V gene: TRBV28; CDR3 length: 13; clone size: .; CDR3 protein: CASSPGGMGELFF; CDR3 DNA: TGTGCCAGCAGTCCAGGGGGCATGGGGGAGCTGTTTTTT
J gene: TRBJ1-6; D gene: .; V gene: TRBV5-1; CDR3 length: 13; clone size: .; CDR3 protein: CASSTGAHAPLHF; CDR3 DNA: TGCGCCAGCAGCACCGGGGCCCATGCACCCCTCCACTTT
J gene: TRBJ1-1; D gene: .; V gene: TRBV20-1; CDR3 length: 11; clone size: few; CDR3 protein: CSGGEGTEAFF; CDR3 DNA: TGCAGTGGAGGTGAAGGCACTGAAGCTTTCTTT